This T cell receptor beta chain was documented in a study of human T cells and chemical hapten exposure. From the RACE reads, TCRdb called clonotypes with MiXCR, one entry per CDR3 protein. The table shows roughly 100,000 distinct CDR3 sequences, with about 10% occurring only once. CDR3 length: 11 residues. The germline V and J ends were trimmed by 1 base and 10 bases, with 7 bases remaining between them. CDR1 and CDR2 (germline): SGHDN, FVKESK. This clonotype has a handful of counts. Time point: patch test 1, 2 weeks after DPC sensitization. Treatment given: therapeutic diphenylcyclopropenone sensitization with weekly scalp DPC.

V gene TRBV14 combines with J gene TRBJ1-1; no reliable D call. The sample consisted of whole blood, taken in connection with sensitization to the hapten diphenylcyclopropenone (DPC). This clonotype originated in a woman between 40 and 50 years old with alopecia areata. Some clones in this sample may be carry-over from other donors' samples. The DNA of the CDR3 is TGTGCCAGCAGCCAAGGAGGGCGAGCTTTCTTT. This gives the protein CASSQGGRAFF. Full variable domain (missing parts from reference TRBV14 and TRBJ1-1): EAGVTQFPSHSVIEKGQTVTLRCDPISGHDNLYWYRRVMGKEIKFLLHFVKESKQDESGMPNNRFLAERTGGTYSTLKVQPAELEDSGVYFCASSQGGRAFFGQGTRLTVV.